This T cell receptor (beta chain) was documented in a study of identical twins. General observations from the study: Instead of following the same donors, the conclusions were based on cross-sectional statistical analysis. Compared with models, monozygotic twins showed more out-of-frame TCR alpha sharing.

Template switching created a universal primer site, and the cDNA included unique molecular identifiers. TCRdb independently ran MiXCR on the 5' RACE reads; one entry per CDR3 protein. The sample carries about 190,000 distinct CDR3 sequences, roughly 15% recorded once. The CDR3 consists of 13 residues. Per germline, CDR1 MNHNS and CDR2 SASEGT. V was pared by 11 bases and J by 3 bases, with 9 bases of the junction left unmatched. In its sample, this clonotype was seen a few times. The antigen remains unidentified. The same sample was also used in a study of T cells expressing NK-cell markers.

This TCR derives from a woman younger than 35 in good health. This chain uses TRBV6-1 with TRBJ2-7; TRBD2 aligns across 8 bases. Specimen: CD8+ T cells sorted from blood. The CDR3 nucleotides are TGTGCCCCGGGGGGGTGGCTTCTCTACGAGCAGTACTTC. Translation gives CAPGGWLLYEQYF.